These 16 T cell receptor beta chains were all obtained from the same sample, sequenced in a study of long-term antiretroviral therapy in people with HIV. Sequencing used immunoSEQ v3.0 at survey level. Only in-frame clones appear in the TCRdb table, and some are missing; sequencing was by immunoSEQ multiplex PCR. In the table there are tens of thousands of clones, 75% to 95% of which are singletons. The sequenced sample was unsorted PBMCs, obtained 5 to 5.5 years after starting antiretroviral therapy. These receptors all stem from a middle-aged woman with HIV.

CDR3: CASSPRLRPMAGANVLTF. CDR3 bases: TGTGCCAGTAGTCCGCGCCTTCGACCCATGGCTGGGGCCAACGTCCTGACTTTC. The J gene is TRBJ2-6, the V gene TRBV19; no reliable D call. The CDR3 loop spans 18 amino acids. V lost 5 bases and J 2 bases, leaving 19 bases between the germline ends. Per germline, CDR1 LNHDA and CDR2 SQIVND (reference sequence).

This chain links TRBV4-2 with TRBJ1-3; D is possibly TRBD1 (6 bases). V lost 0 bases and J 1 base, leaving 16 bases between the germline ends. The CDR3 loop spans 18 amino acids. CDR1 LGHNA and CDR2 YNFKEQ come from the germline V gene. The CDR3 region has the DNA TGTGCCAGCAGCCAAGATCGCGGGACACCTACGTCTGGAAACACCATATATTTT. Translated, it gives CASSQDRGTPTSGNTIYF.

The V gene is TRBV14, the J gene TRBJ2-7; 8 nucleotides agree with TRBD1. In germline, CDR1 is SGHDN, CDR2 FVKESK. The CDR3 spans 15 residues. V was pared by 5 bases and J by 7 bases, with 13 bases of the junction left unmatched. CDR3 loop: CASSLNTRGRREQYF. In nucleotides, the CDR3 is TGTGCCAGCAGCTTAAATACCAGGGGGCGAAGGGAGCAGTACTTC.

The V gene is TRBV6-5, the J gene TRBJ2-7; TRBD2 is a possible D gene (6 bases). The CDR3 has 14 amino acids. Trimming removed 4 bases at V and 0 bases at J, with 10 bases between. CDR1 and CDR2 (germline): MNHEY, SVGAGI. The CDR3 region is CASSLDGGSYEQYF. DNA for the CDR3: TGTGCCAGCAGTTTGGACGGGGGCTCCTACGAGCAGTACTTC.

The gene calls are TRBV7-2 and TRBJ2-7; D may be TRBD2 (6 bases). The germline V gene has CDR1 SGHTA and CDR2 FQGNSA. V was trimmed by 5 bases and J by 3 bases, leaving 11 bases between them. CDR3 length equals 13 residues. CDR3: CASSGPEGYEQYF. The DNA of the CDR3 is TGTGCCAGCAGCGGCCCGGAGGGCTACGAGCAGTACTTC. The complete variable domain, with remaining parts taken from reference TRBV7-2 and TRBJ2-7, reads GAGVSQSPSNKVTEKGKDVELRCDPISGHTALYWYRQSLGQGLEFLIYFQGNSAPDKSGLPSDRFSAERTGGSVSTLTIQRTQQEDSAVYLCASSGPEGYEQYFGPGTRLTVT.

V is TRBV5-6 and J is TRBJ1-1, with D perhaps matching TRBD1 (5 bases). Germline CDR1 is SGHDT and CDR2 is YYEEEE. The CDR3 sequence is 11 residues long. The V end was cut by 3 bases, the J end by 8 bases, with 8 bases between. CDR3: CASSWGGEAFF. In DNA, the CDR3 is TGTGCCAGCAGCTGGGGGGGGGAAGCTTTCTTT.

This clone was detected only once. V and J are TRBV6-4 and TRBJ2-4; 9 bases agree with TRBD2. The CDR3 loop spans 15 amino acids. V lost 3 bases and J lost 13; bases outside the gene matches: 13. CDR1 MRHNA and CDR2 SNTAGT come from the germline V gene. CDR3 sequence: CASSEMASGIHDQYF. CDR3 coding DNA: TGTGCCAGCAGTGAAATGGCTAGCGGGATTCATGACCAGTACTTC.

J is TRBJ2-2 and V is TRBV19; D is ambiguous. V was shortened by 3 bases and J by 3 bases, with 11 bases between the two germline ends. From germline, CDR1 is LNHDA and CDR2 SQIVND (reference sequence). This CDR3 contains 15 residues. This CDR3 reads CASSIGTAYTGELFF. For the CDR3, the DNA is TGTGCCAGTAGTATCGGAACAGCCTACACCGGGGAGCTGTTTTTT.

This chain's CDR3 is CSARADNEQFF. CDR3 DNA sequence: TGCAGTGCTAGAGCCGACAATGAGCAGTTCTTC. This chain connects TRBV20-1 to TRBJ2-1; D is unresolved. Trimming removed 1 base at V and 5 bases at J, with 3 bases between. The CDR3 has 11 amino acids. The germline V gene has CDR1 DFQATT and CDR2 SNEGSKA (reference sequence).

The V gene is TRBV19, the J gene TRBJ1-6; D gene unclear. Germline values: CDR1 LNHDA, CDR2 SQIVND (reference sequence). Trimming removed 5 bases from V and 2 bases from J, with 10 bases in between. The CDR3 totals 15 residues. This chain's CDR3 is CASSVVGTYNSPLHF. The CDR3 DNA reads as TGTGCCAGTAGTGTGGTCGGGACCTATAATTCACCCCTCCACTTT.

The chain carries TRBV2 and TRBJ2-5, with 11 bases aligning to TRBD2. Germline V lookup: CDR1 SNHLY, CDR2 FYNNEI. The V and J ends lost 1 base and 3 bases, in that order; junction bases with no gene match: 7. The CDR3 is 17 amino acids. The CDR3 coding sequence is TGTGCCAGCAGTGAAGAGGCTAGCGGGAGGACTAAAGAGACCCAGTACTTC. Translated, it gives CASSEEASGRTKETQYF.

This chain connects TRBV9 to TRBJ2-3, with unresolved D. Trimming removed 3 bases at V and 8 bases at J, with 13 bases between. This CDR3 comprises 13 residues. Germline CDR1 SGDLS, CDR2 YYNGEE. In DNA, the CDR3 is TGTGCCAGCAGCGAGGCCATTCTACGTACGCAGTATTTT. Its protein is CASSEAILRTQYF.

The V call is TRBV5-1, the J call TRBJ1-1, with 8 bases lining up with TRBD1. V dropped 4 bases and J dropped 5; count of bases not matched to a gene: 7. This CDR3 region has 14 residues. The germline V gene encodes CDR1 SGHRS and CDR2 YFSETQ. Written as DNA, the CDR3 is TGCGCCAGCAGCCCACAACAGGGGGGGACTGAAGCTTTCTTT. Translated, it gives CASSPQQGGTEAFF.

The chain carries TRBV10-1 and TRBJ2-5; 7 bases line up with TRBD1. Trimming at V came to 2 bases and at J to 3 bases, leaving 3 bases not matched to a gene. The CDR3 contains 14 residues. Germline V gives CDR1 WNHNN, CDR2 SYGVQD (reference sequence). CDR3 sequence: CASSEGGQKETQYF. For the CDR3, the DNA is TGCGCCAGCAGTGAGGGGGGACAGAAAGAGACCCAGTACTTC.

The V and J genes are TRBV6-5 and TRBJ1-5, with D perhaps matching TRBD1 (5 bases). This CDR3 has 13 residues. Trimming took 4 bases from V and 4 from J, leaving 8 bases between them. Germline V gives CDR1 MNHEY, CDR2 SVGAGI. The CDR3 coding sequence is TGTGCCAGCAGTTCAGGGAGGAATCAGCCCCAGCATTTT. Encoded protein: CASSSGRNQPQHF.

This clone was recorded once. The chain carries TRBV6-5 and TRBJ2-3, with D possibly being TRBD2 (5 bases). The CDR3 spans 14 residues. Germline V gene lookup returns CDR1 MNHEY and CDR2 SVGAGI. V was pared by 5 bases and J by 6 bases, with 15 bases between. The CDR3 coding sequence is TGTGCCAGCAGTCTCCGGACTGTTACGGATACGCAGTATTTT. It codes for CASSLRTVTDTQYF.